These T cell receptor beta chains were read from a single sample in a study of cytomegalovirus exposure and HLA in healthy donors. Libraries were prepared by immunoSEQ multiplex PCR; TCRdb keeps only in-frame clonotypes and omits some of them. The sample lists 150,000 to 200,000 clones, around four fifths occurring once. Sequencing was carried out using PBMCs. These TCRs come from a man between 18 and 35 years old in good health and CMV-seropositive. Both conserved end residues are part of each CDR3. The order of the fields is J gene, V gene, clone size, D gene, CDR3 protein, CDR3 DNA. The D gene is left open where the match is weak. Some rows have no size entry. The others give once, few or many, or a class for an expanded clone.

TRBJ1-2 TRBV6-6 few . CASSALQGRNYGYTF TGTGCCAGCAGCGCACTCCAGGGTCGGAACTATGGCTACACCTTC
TRBJ2-3 TRBV5-1 . TRBD2 CASSAAGTRGDTQYF TGCGCCAGCAGCGCGGCCGGGACTAGAGGAGATACGCAGTATTTT
TRBJ2-5 TRBV5-4 . . CASSLSGRVAETQYF TGTGCCAGCAGCTTGTCTGGCAGGGTGGCAGAGACCCAGTACTTC
TRBJ2-6 TRBV2 . . CASSVGISGANVLTF TGTGCCAGCAGTGTTGGCATCTCTGGGGCCAACGTCCTGACTTTC
TRBJ2-1 TRBV4-3 . . CASSQGPGRELNEQFF TGCGCCAGCAGCCAAGGTCCGGGACGGGAGCTCAATGAGCAGTTCTTC
TRBJ2-7 TRBV5-6 . TRBD1 CASSYGQGDEQYF TGTGCCAGCAGCTACGGACAGGGGGACGAGCAGTACTTC
TRBJ1-1 TRBV29-1 . . CSHQRGYGGTEAFF TGCAGCCATCAACGGGGCTATGGGGGGACTGAAGCTTTCTTT
TRBJ2-7 TRBV27 . . CASSARSRDEQYF TGTGCCAGCAGTGCCCGGTCGAGAGACGAGCAGTACTTC
TRBJ2-3 TRBV25-1 few TRBD1 CASRGTGENTQYF TGTGCCAGCAGGGGGACAGGGGAAAATACGCAGTATTTT
TRBJ2-5 TRBV13 . TRBD2 CASSPGAGTSKETQYF TGTGCCAGCAGCCCCGGGGCCGGGACTAGTAAAGAGACCCAGTACTTC
TRBJ2-3 TRBV5-1 . . CASSYSVNPTDTQYF TGCGCCAGCAGCTACTCGGTAAACCCGACAGATACGCAGTATTTT
TRBJ1-2 TRBV7-9 . . CASSLIGGAPNGYTF TGTGCCAGCAGCTTGATCGGGGGGGCGCCTAATGGCTACACCTTC
TRBJ2-7 TRBV10-3 . TRBD1 CASGDRGNYEQYF TGTGCCTCAGGTGACAGGGGGAACTACGAGCAGTACTTC
TRBJ2-2 TRBV6-5 . . CASSYRGSDTGELFF TGTGCCAGCAGTTATCGGGGGTCCGACACCGGGGAGCTGTTTTTT
TRBJ1-5 TRBV25-1 few . CASSESVGVNQPQHF TGTGCCAGCAGTGAATCTGTCGGGGTAAATCAGCCCCAGCATTTT
TRBJ1-5 TRBV5-6 few . CASSRGGNGNQPQHF TGTGCCAGCAGCCGGGGGGGTAACGGCAATCAGCCCCAGCATTTT
TRBJ2-7 TRBV7-2 . TRBD1 CASSYYRGLAYEQYF TGTGCCAGCAGCTATTACAGGGGATTGGCTTACGAGCAGTACTTC
TRBJ2-2 TRBV9 . . CASSVGGSTGELFF TGTGCCAGCAGCGTGGGGGGTTCGACCGGGGAGCTGTTTTTT
TRBJ1-1 TRBV4-3 . . CASSQDTGDTEAFF TGCGCCAGCAGCCAAGACACAGGCGACACTGAAGCTTTCTTT
TRBJ1-2 TRBV10-2 . . CASSEGATYGYTF TGCGCCAGCAGTGAGGGGGCGACCTATGGCTACACCTTC
TRBJ1-2 TRBV7-2 . . CASRADSSYTF TGTGCCAGCAGGGCCGATAGCAGCTACACCTTC
TRBJ1-1 TRBV4-2 few . CASSQERYNSGTEAFF TGTGCCAGCAGCCAAGAACGGTACAACAGCGGGACTGAAGCTTTCTTT
TRBJ2-3 TRBV25-1 . TRBD2 CASSEYLAGSTDTQYF TGTGCCAGCAGTGAATATTTAGCGGGAAGCACAGATACGCAGTATTTT
TRBJ1-1 TRBV7-2 . . CASRGVGYTEAFF TGTGCCAGCAGAGGGGTGGGGTACACTGAAGCTTTCTTT
TRBJ2-3 TRBV5-1 . . CASSLDQADTQYF TGCGCCAGCAGCTTGGATCAGGCAGATACGCAGTATTTT
TRBJ1-2 TRBV13 . . CASSSQRVRGYTF TGTGCCAGCAGCTCACAGAGGGTTCGTGGCTACACCTTC
TRBJ2-2 TRBV6-1 . . CASNAGNTGELFF TGTGCCAGCAACGCCGGGAACACCGGGGAGCTGTTTTTT
TRBJ1-2 TRBV6-1 . . CASSAIHIPNYGYTF TGTGCCAGCAGCGCCATACATATCCCTAACTATGGCTACACCTTC
TRBJ2-3 TRBV5-4 . . CASSPKTSTDTQYF TGTGCCAGCAGCCCTAAGACTAGCACAGATACGCAGTATTTT
TRBJ1-4 TRBV4-2 . . CASSQGQRATNEKLFF TGTGCCAGCAGCCAAGGACAGCGGGCAACTAATGAAAAACTGTTTTTT
TRBJ2-2 TRBV13 . TRBD2 CASSPGLAGGAGELFF TGTGCCAGCAGCCCGGGACTAGCGGGAGGGGCCGGGGAGCTGTTTTTT
TRBJ2-7 TRBV10-3 once . CAISAGQYEQYF TGTGCCATCTCCGCAGGTCAGTACGAGCAGTACTTC
TRBJ1-1 TRBV11-1 . . CASSPQYTGLKGEAFF TGTGCCAGCAGCCCCCAATACACAGGGCTGAAGGGTGAAGCTTTCTTT
TRBJ1-5 TRBV27 . . CASSSHHSSNQPQHF TGTGCCAGCAGTTCCCACCACAGTAGCAATCAGCCCCAGCATTTT
TRBJ2-2 TRBV19 . TRBD1 CASSITGGVAGELFF TGTGCCAGTAGTATAACAGGGGGCGTCGCCGGGGAGCTGTTTTTT
TRBJ2-2 TRBV6-1 once . CASSEGTAKRTGELFF TGTGCCAGCAGTGAAGGGACAGCGAAAAGAACCGGGGAGCTGTTTTTT
TRBJ1-5 TRBV15 . . CATSRGRQGNNQPQHF TGTGCCACCAGCAGAGGGCGCCAGGGTAACAATCAGCCCCAGCATTTT
TRBJ2-1 TRBV7-9 . TRBD1 CASSLAYARGREQFF TGTGCCAGCAGCTTGGCTTACGCTAGGGGGCGTGAGCAGTTCTTC
TRBJ1-1 TRBV6-5 . . CASSYSNDRNTEAFF TGTGCCAGCAGTTACTCGAACGACAGGAACACTGAAGCTTTCTTT
TRBJ1-2 TRBV14 . TRBD1 CASSQDQGTGTGGYTF TGTGCCAGCAGCCAAGATCAGGGGACAGGGACTGGTGGCTACACCTTC
TRBJ1-1 TRBV29-1 . . CSVERIPGDTEAFF TGCAGCGTTGAACGGATTCCGGGGGACACTGAAGCTTTCTTT
TRBJ2-5 TRBV4-1 . . CASSPYQGLQETQYF TGCGCCAGCAGCCCCTACCAGGGACTCCAAGAGACCCAGTACTTC
TRBJ1-1 TRBV7-9 . . CASSFERGTEAFF TGTGCCAGCAGCTTCGAAAGGGGCACTGAAGCTTTCTTT
TRBJ1-2 TRBV4-1 . TRBD1 CASSQDLGQGLYGYTF TGCGCCAGCAGCCAAGATTTAGGACAGGGACTCTATGGCTACACCTTC
TRBJ2-1 TRBV21-1 . . CASSKKGQGRYNEQFF TGTGCCAGCAGCAAGAAAGGACAGGGGCGATACAATGAGCAGTTCTTC
TRBJ1-5 TRBV4-1 . TRBD1 CASSQEEVDRVVDQPQHF TGCGCCAGCAGCCAAGAAGAGGTCGACAGGGTGGTCGATCAGCCCCAGCATTTT
TRBJ1-1 TRBV4-1 . TRBD1 CASSQAGGTLNTEAFF TGCGCCAGCAGCCAAGCAGGGGGGACCCTCAACACTGAAGCTTTCTTT